This T cell receptor (beta chain) came from a study of CD8+ T cells in alopecia areata. Study as a whole: At a dose of 5 to 10 mg twice daily, oral tofacitinib was given to treated patients.

The study, taken as a whole, reports: Scalp samples also yield sequences from resident alphabeta T cells of normal skin.

Details on this clone: Its target is not known.

Sampling of alopecia areata patients yielded lesional scalp punch biopsies as well as peripheral blood. Sequencing relied on a cDNA template that was reverse transcribed from extracted RNA. Method: immunoSEQ multiplex PCR; TCRdb's copy keeps in-frame clones and lacks some. The sample contains some 56,000 clones, almost 97% of which appear only once. Germline V gene data show CDR1 as LNHDA and CDR2 as SQIVND (reference sequence). The CDR3 contains 18 residues. Trimming took 6 bases from V and 1 from J, leaving 22 bases between them. The sequence was collected from a human donor with alopecia areata. The sequencing here drew on CD8+ T cells sorted from blood, taken at week 0. V is TRBV19 and J is TRBJ2-1, with D perhaps TRBD1 (6 bases). The CDR3 bases are TGTGCCAGTAGCCTCCCCCCGCGGACAGCGACGTCCTACAATGAGCAGTTCTTC. The encoded protein is CASSLPPRTATSYNEQFF. The full variable domain, with the rest looked up from reference TRBV19 and TRBJ2-1, is DGGITQSPKYLFRKEGQNVTLSCEQNLNHDAMYWYRQDPGQGLRLIYYSQIVNDFQKGDIAEGYSVSREKKESFPLTVTSAQKNPTAFYLCASSLPPRTATSYNEQFFGPGTRLTVL.